This TCR beta chain was identified in a study of CD8 T cells in ankylosing spondylitis. This clonotype appeared a few times. MiXCR, applied by TCRdb to the 5' RACE reads, yields one record per CDR3 protein. The repertoire includes approximately 140,000 distinct CDR3 sequences, around 42% of them detected once, and around 15% sits in the top ten. This TCR was recovered from a male donor with ankylosing spondylitis. Sample: synovial fluid, either unsorted or a sorted T cell fraction (not recorded which).

Written as DNA, the CDR3 is TGCAGCGTTGACAGTTTCTTCGGGGCGAACTATGGCTACACCTTC. Protein sequence: CSVDSFFGANYGYTF. The chain employs TRBV29-1 and TRBJ1-2; D is possibly TRBD1 (5 bases). Trimming took off 3 bases at V and 2 bases at J, with 16 bases between the two ends. CDR3 length: 15 residues. Germline V CDR1 and CDR2: SQVTM, ANQGSEA.